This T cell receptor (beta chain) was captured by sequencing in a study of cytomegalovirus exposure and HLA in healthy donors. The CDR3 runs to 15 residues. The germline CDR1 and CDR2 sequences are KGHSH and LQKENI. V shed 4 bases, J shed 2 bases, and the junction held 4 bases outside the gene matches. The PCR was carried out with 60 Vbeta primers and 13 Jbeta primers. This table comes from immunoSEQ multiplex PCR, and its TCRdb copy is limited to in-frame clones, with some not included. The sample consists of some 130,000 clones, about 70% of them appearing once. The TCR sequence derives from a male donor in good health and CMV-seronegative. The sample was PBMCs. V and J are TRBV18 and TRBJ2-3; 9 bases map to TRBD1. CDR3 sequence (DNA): TGTGCCAGCTCACAAGGGACAGGGCACACAGATACGCAGTATTTT. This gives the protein CASSQGTGHTDTQYF.